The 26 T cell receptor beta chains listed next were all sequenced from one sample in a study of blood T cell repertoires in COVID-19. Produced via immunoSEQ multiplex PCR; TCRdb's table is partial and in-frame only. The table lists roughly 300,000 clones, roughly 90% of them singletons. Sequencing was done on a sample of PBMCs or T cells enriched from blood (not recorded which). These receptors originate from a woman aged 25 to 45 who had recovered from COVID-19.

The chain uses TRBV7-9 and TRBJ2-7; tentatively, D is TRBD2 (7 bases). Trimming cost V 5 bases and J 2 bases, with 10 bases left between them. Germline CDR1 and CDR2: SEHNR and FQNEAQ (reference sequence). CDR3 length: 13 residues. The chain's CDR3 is CASSSGTTYEQYF. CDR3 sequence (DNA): TGTGCCAGCAGCAGCGGGACAACCTACGAGCAGTACTTC.

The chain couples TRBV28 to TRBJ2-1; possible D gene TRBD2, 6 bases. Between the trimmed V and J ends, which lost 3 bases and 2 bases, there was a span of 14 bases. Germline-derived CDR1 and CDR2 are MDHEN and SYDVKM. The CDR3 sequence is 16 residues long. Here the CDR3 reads CASSFLWGETYNEQFF. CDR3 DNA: TGTGCCAGCAGTTTTCTTTGGGGGGAAACCTACAATGAGCAGTTCTTC.

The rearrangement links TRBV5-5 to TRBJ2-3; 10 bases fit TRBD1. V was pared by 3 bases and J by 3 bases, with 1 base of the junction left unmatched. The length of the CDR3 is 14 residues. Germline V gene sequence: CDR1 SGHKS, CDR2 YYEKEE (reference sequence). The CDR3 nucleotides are TGTGCCAGCAGCTCGGGACAGGGGACAGATACGCAGTATTTT. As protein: CASSSGQGTDTQYF. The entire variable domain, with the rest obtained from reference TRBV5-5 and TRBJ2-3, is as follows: DAGVTQSPTHLIKTRGQQVTLRCSPISGHKSVSWYQQVLGQGPQFIFQYYEKEERGRGNFPDRFSARQFPNYSSELNVNALLLGDSALYLCASSSGQGTDTQYFGPGTRLTVL.

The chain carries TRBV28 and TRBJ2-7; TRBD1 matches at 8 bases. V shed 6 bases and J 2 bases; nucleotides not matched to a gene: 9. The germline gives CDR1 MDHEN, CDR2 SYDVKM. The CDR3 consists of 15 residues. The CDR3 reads CASSLSGTGAYEQYF. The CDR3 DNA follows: TGTGCCAGCAGCCTCTCCGGGACAGGAGCCTACGAGCAGTACTTC.

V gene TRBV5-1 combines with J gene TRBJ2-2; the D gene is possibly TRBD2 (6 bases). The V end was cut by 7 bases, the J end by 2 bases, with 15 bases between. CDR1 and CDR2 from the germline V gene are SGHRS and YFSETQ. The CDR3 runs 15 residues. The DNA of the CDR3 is TGCGCCAGCGGAGCGGGTGCTGGTAACACCGGGGAGCTGTTTTTT. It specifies CASGAGAGNTGELFF.

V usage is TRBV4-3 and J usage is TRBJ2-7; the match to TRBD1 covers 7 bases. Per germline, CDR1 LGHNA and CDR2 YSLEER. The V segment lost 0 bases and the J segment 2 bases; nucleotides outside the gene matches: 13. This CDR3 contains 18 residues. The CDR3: CASSQDGDSGDITYEQYF. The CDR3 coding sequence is TGCGCCAGCAGCCAAGATGGGGACAGTGGGGACATCACCTACGAGCAGTACTTC.

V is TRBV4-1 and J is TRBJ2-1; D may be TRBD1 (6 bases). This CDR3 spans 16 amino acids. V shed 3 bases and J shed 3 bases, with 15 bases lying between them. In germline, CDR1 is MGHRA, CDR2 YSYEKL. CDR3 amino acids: CASSHGRTDSYNEQFF. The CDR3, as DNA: TGCGCCAGCAGCCATGGCCGGACAGATAGCTACAATGAGCAGTTCTTC.

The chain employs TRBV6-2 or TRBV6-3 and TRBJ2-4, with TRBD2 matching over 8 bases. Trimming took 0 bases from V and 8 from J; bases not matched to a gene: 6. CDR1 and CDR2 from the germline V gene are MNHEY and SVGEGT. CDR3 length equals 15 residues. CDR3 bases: TGTGCCAGCAGTTACTCGATCGCGGGAGGTGACATTCAGTACTTC. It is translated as CASSYSIAGGDIQYF.

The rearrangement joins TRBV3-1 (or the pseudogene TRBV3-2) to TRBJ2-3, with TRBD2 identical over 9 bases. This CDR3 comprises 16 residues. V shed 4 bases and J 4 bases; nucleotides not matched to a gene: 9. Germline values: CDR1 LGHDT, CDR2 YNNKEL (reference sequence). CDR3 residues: CASSPRPAGGSDTQYF. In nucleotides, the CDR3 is TGTGCCAGCAGCCCTCGCCCAGCGGGAGGCTCAGATACGCAGTATTTT.

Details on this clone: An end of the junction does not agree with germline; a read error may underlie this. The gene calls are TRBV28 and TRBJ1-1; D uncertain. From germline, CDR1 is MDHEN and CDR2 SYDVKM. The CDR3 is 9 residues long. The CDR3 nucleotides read TGTGCCAGCACTTCTCCCCCTCTTTTT. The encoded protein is CASTSPPLF.

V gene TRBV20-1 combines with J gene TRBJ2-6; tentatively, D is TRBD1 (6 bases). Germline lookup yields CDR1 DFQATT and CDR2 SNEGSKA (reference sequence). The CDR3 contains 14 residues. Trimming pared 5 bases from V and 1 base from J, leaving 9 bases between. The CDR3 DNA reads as TGCAGTGCTGGTGGACAGTCTGGGGCCAACGTCCTGACTTTC. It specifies CSAGGQSGANVLTF.

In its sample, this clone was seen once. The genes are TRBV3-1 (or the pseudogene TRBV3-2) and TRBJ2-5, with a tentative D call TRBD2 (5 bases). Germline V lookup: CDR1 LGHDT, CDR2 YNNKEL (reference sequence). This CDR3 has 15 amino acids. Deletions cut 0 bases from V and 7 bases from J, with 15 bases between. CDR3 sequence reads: CASSQDLAGWGTQYF. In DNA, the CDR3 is TGTGCCAGCAGCCAAGATCTAGCAGGATGGGGGACCCAGTACTTC.

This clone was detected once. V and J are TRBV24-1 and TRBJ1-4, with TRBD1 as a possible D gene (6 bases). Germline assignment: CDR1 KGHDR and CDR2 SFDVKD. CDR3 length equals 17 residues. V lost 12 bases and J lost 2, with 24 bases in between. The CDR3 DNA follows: TGTGCCTACCTTGGGCCGGGACACCAGGGCACTAATGAAAAACTGTTTTTT. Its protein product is CAYLGPGHQGTNEKLFF.

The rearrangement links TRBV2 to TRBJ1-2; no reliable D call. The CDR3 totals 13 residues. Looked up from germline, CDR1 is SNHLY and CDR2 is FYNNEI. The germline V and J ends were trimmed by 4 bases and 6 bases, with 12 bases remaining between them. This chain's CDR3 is CASSVRGSDGYTF. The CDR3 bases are TGTGCCAGCAGTGTTCGGGGTTCGGATGGCTACACCTTC. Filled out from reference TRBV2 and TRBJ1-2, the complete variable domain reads EPEVTQTPSHQVTQMGQEVILRCVPISNHLYFYWYRQILGQKVEFLVSFYNNEISEKSEIFDDQFSVERPDGSNFTLKIRSTKLEDSAMYFCASSVRGSDGYTFGSGTRLTVV.

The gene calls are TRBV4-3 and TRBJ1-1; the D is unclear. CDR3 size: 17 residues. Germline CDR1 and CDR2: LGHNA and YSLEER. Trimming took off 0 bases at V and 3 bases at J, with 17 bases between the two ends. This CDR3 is CASSQDLVPRKDTEAFF. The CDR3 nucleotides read TGCGCCAGCAGCCAAGATTTGGTTCCGCGGAAAGACACTGAAGCTTTCTTT.

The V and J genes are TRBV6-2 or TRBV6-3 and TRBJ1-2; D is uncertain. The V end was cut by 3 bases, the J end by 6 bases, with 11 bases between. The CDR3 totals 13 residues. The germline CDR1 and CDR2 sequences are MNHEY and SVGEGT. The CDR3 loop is CASSYGGLDGYTF. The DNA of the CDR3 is TGTGCCAGCAGTTATGGTGGGCTTGATGGCTACACCTTC.

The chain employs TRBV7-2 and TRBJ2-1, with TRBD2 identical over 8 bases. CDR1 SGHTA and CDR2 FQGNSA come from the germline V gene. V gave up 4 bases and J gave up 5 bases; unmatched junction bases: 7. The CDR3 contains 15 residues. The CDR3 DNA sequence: TGTGCCAGCAGCTCGAAGGCGGGGGGCCACAATGAGCAGTTCTTC. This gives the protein CASSSKAGGHNEQFF.

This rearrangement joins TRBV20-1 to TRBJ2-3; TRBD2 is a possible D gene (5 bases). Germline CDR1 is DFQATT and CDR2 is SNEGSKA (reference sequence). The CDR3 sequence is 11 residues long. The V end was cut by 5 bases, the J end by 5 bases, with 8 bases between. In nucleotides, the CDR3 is TGCAGTGCTGCTCGGGGAGATACGCAGTATTTT. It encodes CSAARGDTQYF.

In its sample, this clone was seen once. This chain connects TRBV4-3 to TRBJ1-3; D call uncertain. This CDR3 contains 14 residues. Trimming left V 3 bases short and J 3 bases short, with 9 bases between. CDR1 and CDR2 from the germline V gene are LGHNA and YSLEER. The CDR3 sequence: CASSQELGGNTIYF. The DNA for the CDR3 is TGCGCCAGCAGCCAGGAGCTTGGTGGAAACACCATATATTTT.

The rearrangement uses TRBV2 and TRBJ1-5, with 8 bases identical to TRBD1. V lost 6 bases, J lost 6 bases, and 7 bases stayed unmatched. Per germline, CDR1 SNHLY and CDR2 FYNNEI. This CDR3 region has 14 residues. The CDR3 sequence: CASSRDRGRQPQHF. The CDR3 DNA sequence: TGTGCCAGCAGCCGCGACAGGGGACGTCAGCCCCAGCATTTT.

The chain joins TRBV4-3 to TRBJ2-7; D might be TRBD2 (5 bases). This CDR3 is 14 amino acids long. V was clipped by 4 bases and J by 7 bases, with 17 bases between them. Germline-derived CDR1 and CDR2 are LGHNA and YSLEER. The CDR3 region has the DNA TGCGCCAGCAGCCCCGATCTTAGCGTTTGGGAGCAGTACTTC. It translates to CASSPDLSVWEQYF.

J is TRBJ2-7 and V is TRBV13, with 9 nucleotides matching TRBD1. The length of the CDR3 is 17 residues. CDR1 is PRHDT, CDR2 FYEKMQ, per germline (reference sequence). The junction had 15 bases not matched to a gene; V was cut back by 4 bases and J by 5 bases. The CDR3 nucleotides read TGTGCCAGCAGCTCATCTTACTTCGGGACAGGGATCCACGAGCAGTACTTC. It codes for CASSSSYFGTGIHEQYF. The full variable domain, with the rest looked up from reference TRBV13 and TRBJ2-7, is AAGVIQSPRHLIKEKRETATLKCYPIPRHDTVYWYQQGPGQDPQFLISFYEKMQSDKGSIPDRFSAQQFSDYHSELNMSSLELGDSALYFCASSSSYFGTGIHEQYFGPGTRLTVT.

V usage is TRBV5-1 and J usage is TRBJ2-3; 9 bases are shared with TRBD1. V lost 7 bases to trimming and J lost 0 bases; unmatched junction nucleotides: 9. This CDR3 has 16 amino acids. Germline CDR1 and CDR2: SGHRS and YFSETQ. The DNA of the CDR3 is TGCGCCAGCGGGCGGGGGACAGGGATGAGCACAGATACGCAGTATTTT. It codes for CASGRGTGMSTDTQYF.

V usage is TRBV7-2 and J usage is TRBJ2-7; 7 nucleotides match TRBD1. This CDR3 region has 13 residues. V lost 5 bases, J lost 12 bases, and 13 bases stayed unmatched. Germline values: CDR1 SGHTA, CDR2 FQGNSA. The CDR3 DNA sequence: TGTGCCAGCAGCAGACGGACAGGTGGAGTAACGTACTTC. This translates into CASSRRTGGVTYF.

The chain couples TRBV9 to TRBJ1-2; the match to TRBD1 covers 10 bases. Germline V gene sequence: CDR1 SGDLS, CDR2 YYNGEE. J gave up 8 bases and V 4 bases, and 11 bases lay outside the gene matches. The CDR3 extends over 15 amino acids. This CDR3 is CASSPTGTGVAGYTF. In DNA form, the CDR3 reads TGTGCCAGCAGCCCCACCGGGACAGGGGTCGCCGGCTACACCTTC. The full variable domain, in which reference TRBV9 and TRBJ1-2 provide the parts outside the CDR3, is DSGVTQTPKHLITATGQRVTLRCSPRSGDLSVYWYQQSLDQGLQFLIQYYNGEERAKGNILERFSAQQFPDLHSELNLSSLELGDSALYFCASSPTGTGVAGYTFGSGTRLTVV.

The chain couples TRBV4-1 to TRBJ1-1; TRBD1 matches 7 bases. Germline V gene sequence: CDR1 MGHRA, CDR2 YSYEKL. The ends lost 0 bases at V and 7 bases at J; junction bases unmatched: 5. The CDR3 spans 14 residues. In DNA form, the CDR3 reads TGCGCCAGCAGCCAAGAAGGCGGGACAGATGAAGCTTTCTTT. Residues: CASSQEGGTDEAFF.